These 18 T cell receptor beta chains were all obtained from the same sample, sequenced in a study of identical twins. Each CDR3 protein gets one entry after TCRdb re-called the 5' RACE reads with MiXCR. The data hold about 890,000 distinct CDR3 sequences, with about 12% observed a single time. Another study also made use of these data, one on yellow fever vaccine responses in identical twins.

The specimen was PBMCs. Every receptor here comes from a woman under 30 in good health.

This clonotype was picked up many times. This rearrangement joins TRBV12-3 or TRBV12-4 to TRBJ2-7; 7 bases align to TRBD1. This CDR3 is 15 amino acids long. J lost 0 bases, V lost 6 bases, and 8 bases had no gene match. CDR3 sequence: CASSPGTESSYEQYF. DNA for the CDR3: TGTGCCAGCAGCCCCGGGACAGAGAGCTCCTACGAGCAGTACTTC.

This clonotype showed up just a few times. The chain recombines TRBV5-1 with TRBJ1-1; 8 nucleotides line up with TRBD1. Looked up from germline, CDR1 is SGHRS and CDR2 is YFSETQ. This CDR3 region has 12 residues. V lost 4 bases and J lost 6; bases outside the gene matches: 2. CDR3 sequence: CASSQDRAEAFF. The CDR3 region has the DNA TGCGCCAGCAGCCAGGACAGGGCTGAAGCTTTCTTT.

The chain employs TRBV2 and TRBJ1-3, with D unresolved. The germline V gene has CDR1 SNHLY and CDR2 FYNNEI. The V end was cut by 3 bases, the J end by 0 bases, with 6 bases between. The CDR3 is 14 amino acids. For the CDR3, the DNA is TGTGCCAGCAGTGACGGGAACTCTGGAAACACCATATATTTT. Protein product: CASSDGNSGNTIYF.

The V and J genes are TRBV10-3 and TRBJ2-1; tentative D call: TRBD2 (6 bases). CDR1 and CDR2 from the germline V gene are ENHRY and SYGVKD. The CDR3 has 17 amino acids. Trimming removed 4 bases at V and 7 bases at J, with 23 bases between. The CDR3 DNA reads TGTGCCATCAGTGGGGACTTCGGCGCCCAATTGTTGAATGAGCAGTTCTTC. Its protein is CAISGDFGAQLLNEQFF.

This clonotype was observed a handful of times. V gene TRBV20-1 combines with J gene TRBJ2-1; D uncertain. V was trimmed by 3 bases and J by 0 bases, leaving 9 bases between them. Germline V gene data show CDR1 as DFQATT and CDR2 as SNEGSKA (reference sequence). The CDR3 consists of 14 residues. This CDR3 is CSASDVGSYNEQFF. As DNA, the CDR3 is TGCAGTGCTAGTGACGTAGGCTCCTACAATGAGCAGTTCTTC.

This clonotype appeared many times. V gene TRBV12-3 or TRBV12-4 combines with J gene TRBJ1-2; D is unclear. This CDR3 comprises 13 residues. Trimming shortened V by 1 base and J by 0 bases, and 3 bases separated the two germline ends. The CDR3 reads CASSLGSNYGYTF. CDR3 nucleotide sequence: TGTGCCAGCAGTTTAGGGTCTAACTATGGCTACACCTTC.

This clonotype has a handful of counts. The chain uses TRBV12-3 or TRBV12-4 and TRBJ2-2; unclear D gene. The CDR3 has 16 amino acids. Trimming took off 0 bases at V and 0 bases at J, with 8 bases between the two ends. The CDR3 region is CASSLAVSANTGELFF. CDR3 nucleotide sequence: TGTGCCAGCAGTTTAGCGGTTTCGGCGAACACCGGGGAGCTGTTTTTT.

Concerning this clonotype itself: A much larger clone sits a single nucleotide away, making a read error possible. This sequence joins TRBV2 and TRBJ2-2, with 7 nucleotides matching TRBD1. V shed 5 bases, J shed 1 base, and the junction held 4 bases outside the gene matches. This CDR3 region has 15 residues. Germline loops: CDR1 SNHLY, CDR2 FYNNEI. CDR3 DNA: TGTGCCAGCAGTAACCGGACAGGGAACACCGGGGAGCTGTTTTTT. As protein: CASSNRTGNTGELFF.

The V gene is TRBV12-3 or TRBV12-4, the J gene TRBJ2-6; D may be TRBD1 (5 bases). The CDR3 is 15 amino acids. V lost 5 bases, J lost 0 bases, and 8 bases lay in between. CDR3 protein: CASSDRFSGANVLTF. CDR3 coding DNA: TGTGCCAGCAGTGACAGATTCTCTGGGGCCAACGTCCTGACTTTC.

This clonotype was counted only a few times. The chain combines TRBV18 with TRBJ2-2; no definite D call. This CDR3 region has 15 residues. V was shortened by 0 bases and J by 1 base, with 6 bases between the two germline ends. From germline, CDR1 is KGHSH and CDR2 LQKENI. CDR3 amino acids: CASSPPNENTGELFF. CDR3 nucleotide sequence: TGTGCCAGCTCACCACCGAACGAGAACACCGGGGAGCTGTTTTTT.

V is TRBV28 and J is TRBJ1-5; perhaps TRBD1 as D (5 bases). The length of the CDR3 is 16 residues. With 6 bases removed from V and 4 bases from J, the gap between germline ends came to 19 bases. Germline V gene data show CDR1 as MDHEN and CDR2 as SYDVKM. CDR3 in amino acids: CASSTPRDGDNQPQHF. DNA for the CDR3: TGTGCCAGCAGCACACCCCGGGACGGCGATAATCAGCCCCAGCATTTT.

The rearrangement uses TRBV20-1 and TRBJ2-7, with TRBD2 matching over 11 bases. Germline assignment: CDR1 DFQATT and CDR2 SNEGSKA (reference sequence). The trim removed 6 bases at V and 4 bases at J, leaving 5 bases unmatched. The CDR3 is 13 amino acids. The CDR3 DNA sequence: TGCAGTGCCGGGGGACTAGCGGAATACGAGCAGTACTTC. The encoded protein is CSAGGLAEYEQYF.

The sample holds a few counts of this clonotype. This chain connects TRBV12-3 or TRBV12-4 to TRBJ2-3; the D gene is possibly TRBD1 (5 bases). This CDR3 has 15 amino acids. V lost 7 bases and J lost 3, with 17 bases in between. CDR3 DNA: TGTGCCAGCACCGGACATCTCCTTATAACAGATACGCAGTATTTT. Encoded protein: CASTGHLLITDTQYF.

The chain carries TRBV6-1 and TRBJ1-5; D ambiguous. V lost 7 bases and J 2 bases, leaving 9 bases between the germline ends. Germline CDR1 MNHNS, CDR2 SASEGT. The CDR3 sequence is 13 residues long. The chain's CDR3 is CASKRRGNQPQHF. The DNA for the CDR3 is TGTGCCAGCAAACGACGGGGCAATCAGCCCCAGCATTTT.

J is TRBJ2-3 and V is TRBV6-4; 7 bases agree with TRBD1. The V gene's germline CDR1 is MRHNA and CDR2 SNTAGT. There are 15 residues in the CDR3. V was clipped by 4 bases and J by 2 bases; unmatched bases: 6. CDR3 DNA sequence: TGTGCCAGCAGTGCAACAGGGGATTTCACAGATACGCAGTATTTT. It specifies CASSATGDFTDTQYF.

V is TRBV6-2 or TRBV6-3 and J is TRBJ1-1; tentative D call: TRBD1 (5 bases). V was shortened by 1 base and J by 2 bases, with 17 bases between the two germline ends. The germline V gene has CDR1 MNHEY and CDR2 SVGEGT. The CDR3 is made up of 17 amino acids. This CDR3 is CASSYWGTAARNTEAFF. The CDR3 nucleotides are TGTGCCAGCAGTTACTGGGGGACGGCAGCGAGAAACACTGAAGCTTTCTTT.

This clonotype was counted ten times or more. The V call is TRBV12-3 or TRBV12-4, the J call TRBJ2-2; D remains unclear. The CDR3 extends over 15 amino acids. Between the trimmed V and J ends, which lost 3 bases and 5 bases, there was a span of 13 bases. CDR3 region: CASSFRPPSTGELFF. DNA of the CDR3: TGTGCCAGCAGTTTCAGGCCCCCTTCGACCGGGGAGCTGTTTTTT.

This clonotype was detected only a few times. The gene calls are TRBV5-1 and TRBJ2-3; 8 positions match TRBD2. V dropped 4 bases and J dropped 8; count of bases not matched to a gene: 15. The germline V gene has CDR1 SGHRS and CDR2 YFSETQ. The CDR3 spans 16 residues. The CDR3 reads CASSDGTSISFGTQYF. As DNA, the CDR3 is TGCGCCAGCAGCGACGGGACTAGTATTTCTTTCGGTACGCAGTATTTT.